Shown below are 30 T cell receptor beta chains from a single sample sequenced in a study of CD8+ T cells in alopecia areata. The treatment: oral pan-JAK inhibitor, 5-10 mg twice daily. RNA extraction and reverse transcription yielded cDNA as sequencing template. Generated by immunoSEQ multiplex PCR, the TCRdb table keeps only in-frame clones and is missing some. The sample includes about 200,000 clones, approximately 56% of them seen just once. The sequenced sample was CD4+ T cells sorted from blood, obtained at week 4, from a patient treated with tofacitinib. The source of these receptors is a human donor with alopecia areata.

The chain employs TRBV30 and TRBJ1-6, with no clear D. Germline loops: CDR1 GTSNPN, CDR2 SVGIG (reference sequence). With 3 bases removed from V and 10 bases from J, the gap between germline ends came to 10 bases. The CDR3 covers 12 residues. The CDR3 spells CAWRNGRSPLHF. The CDR3 bases are TGTGCCTGGAGGAACGGAAGGTCACCCCTCCACTTT.

The chain is built from TRBV30 and TRBJ1-4, with 7 nucleotides matching TRBD1. The junction had 11 bases not matched to a gene; V was cut back by 4 bases and J by 6 bases. The CDR3 runs to 15 residues. Per the germline V gene, CDR1 is GTSNPN and CDR2 is SVGIG (reference sequence). The CDR3 spells CAWKPGTVNHEKLFF. In DNA form, the CDR3 reads TGTGCCTGGAAGCCCGGGACAGTTAACCATGAAAAACTGTTTTTT.

This sequence joins TRBV18 and TRBJ1-2; 7 nucleotides match TRBD1. V lost 8 bases, J lost 0 bases, and 3 bases stayed unmatched. The CDR3 covers 13 residues. The germline V gene encodes CDR1 KGHSH and CDR2 LQKENI. DNA for the CDR3: TGTGCCAGCACCGGACAGGCTAACTATGGCTACACCTTC. Its protein product is CASTGQANYGYTF.

CDR3 in DNA: TGTGCCAGCAGTGCCTTGATACGGCAAGAGACCCAGTACTTC. It is translated as CASSALIRQETQYF. The chain combines TRBV2 with TRBJ2-5, with D unclear. The CDR3 runs to 14 residues. V lost 4 bases to trimming and J lost 2 bases, with 11 bases between them. Germline CDR1 is SNHLY and CDR2 is FYNNEI.

The V call is TRBV4-1, the J call TRBJ2-3; 7 bases align to TRBD2. There are 19 residues in the CDR3. The germline CDR1 and CDR2 sequences are MGHRA and YSYEKL. The J segment lost 2 bases and the V segment lost 1 base, leaving 15 bases of the junction unmatched. DNA of the CDR3: TGCGCCAGCAGCCAAGTACCCCAACTCCCCGGGGGGAACACAGATACGCAGTATTTT. Translated: CASSQVPQLPGGNTDTQYF.

This clone was counted only a few times. This CDR3 is CASSQDDREGYEQYF. The CDR3 bases are TGCGCCAGCAGCCAAGATGACAGGGAGGGGTACGAGCAGTACTTC. The chain is built from TRBV4-1 and TRBJ2-7; D may be TRBD1 or TRBD2 (7 bases each). V was shortened by 0 bases and J by 4 bases, with 13 bases between the two germline ends. The CDR3 is made up of 15 amino acids. CDR1 and CDR2 from the germline V gene are MGHRA and YSYEKL.

This clone was seen only a few times. The chain uses TRBV23-1 and TRBJ2-5; D is uncertain. TRBV23-1 counts as an open reading frame of uncertain function. The CDR3 runs 12 residues. V was shortened by 6 bases and J by 1 base, with 6 bases between the two germline ends. The CDR3 DNA reads TGCGCCAGCAGGCGGATCCAAGAGACCCAGTACTTC. It is translated as CASRRIQETQYF.

This chain uses TRBV30 with TRBJ2-7; possibly TRBD2 for D (6 bases). The CDR3 totals 13 residues. In germline, CDR1 is GTSNPN, CDR2 SVGIG (reference sequence). The V gene lost 3 bases and the J gene lost 2 bases, with 11 bases spanning the gap. This CDR3 reads CAWRRDFTYEQYF. CDR3 nucleotides: TGTGCCTGGAGAAGGGACTTCACCTACGAGCAGTACTTC.

The chain employs TRBV7-8 and TRBJ2-2, with TRBD2 identical over 12 bases. V shed 5 bases and J 5 bases; nucleotides not matched to a gene: 9. Germline V gene lookup returns CDR1 SGHVS and CDR2 FQNEAQ. The CDR3 sequence is 17 residues long. The chain's CDR3 is CASSTTSGGLRTGELFF. In DNA form, the CDR3 reads TGTGCCAGCAGCACCACTAGCGGGGGGCTGCGGACCGGGGAGCTGTTTTTT.

This clone was seen only a few times. Other DNA sequences within the sample encode an identical CDR3. This chain connects TRBV11-2 to TRBJ2-7; D unclear. V was pared by 1 base and J by 4 bases, with 2 bases between. In germline, CDR1 is SGHAT, CDR2 FQNNGV. The CDR3 totals 11 residues. The CDR3 sequence: CASSLAYEQYF. The CDR3 DNA reads TGTGCCAGCAGCTTAGCGTACGAGCAGTACTTC.

The chain recombines TRBV7-9 with TRBJ2-1; the match to TRBD1 covers 11 bases. The CDR3 totals 16 residues. Germline V gene data show CDR1 as SEHNR and CDR2 as FQNEAQ (reference sequence). The V segment lost 5 bases and the J segment 7 bases; nucleotides outside the gene matches: 10. CDR3 region: CASSPGTGGLLNEQFF. The CDR3 DNA reads as TGTGCCAGCAGCCCCGGGACAGGGGGTTTGTTGAATGAGCAGTTCTTC.

The V and J genes are TRBV29-1 and TRBJ2-7; D is perhaps TRBD1 (5 bases). V lost 0 bases to trimming and J lost 8 bases, with 11 bases between them. CDR1 and CDR2 (germline): SQVTM, ANQGSEA. The CDR3 loop spans 12 amino acids. The CDR3 protein is CSVEDDSSKQYF. The CDR3 nucleotides are TGCAGCGTTGAAGACGACAGCTCGAAGCAGTACTTC.

The rearrangement uses TRBV2 and TRBJ2-5; D possibly corresponds to TRBD2 (6 bases). V shed 8 bases and J shed 5 bases, with 9 bases lying between them. Germline V lookup: CDR1 SNHLY, CDR2 FYNNEI. CDR3 size: 11 residues. CDR3 protein: CASSTRETQYF. The CDR3 nucleotides read TGTGCCAGCTCGACTAGGGAGACCCAGTACTTC.

The CDR3 DNA reads TGTGCCTGGAGCCGATCAAACAATGAGCAGTTCTTC. It yields the protein CAWSRSNNEQFF. The V gene is TRBV30, the J gene TRBJ2-1; D not certain. This CDR3 is 12 amino acids long. Germline loops: CDR1 GTSNPN, CDR2 SVGIG (reference sequence). Trimming pared 3 bases from V and 5 bases from J, leaving 8 bases between.

The rearrangement uses TRBV30 and TRBJ1-1; 8 bases map to TRBD1. Germline V CDR1 and CDR2: GTSNPN, SVGIG (reference sequence). The CDR3 has 15 amino acids. With 4 bases clipped from V and 4 bases from J, the junction kept 11 bases outside the gene matches. Here the CDR3 reads CAWNRDRLRGTEAFF. In nucleotides, the CDR3 is TGTGCCTGGAACCGGGACAGGCTCCGGGGCACTGAAGCTTTCTTT.

This clone was seen only a few times. This chain joins TRBV13 and TRBJ2-3; D possibly uses TRBD1 or TRBD2 (6 bases each). This CDR3 region has 15 residues. V shed 5 bases and J shed 4 bases, with 16 bases lying between them. Per the germline V gene, CDR1 is PRHDT and CDR2 is FYEKMQ (reference sequence). This CDR3 reads CASSARGGMADTQYF. The CDR3 DNA is TGTGCCAGCAGCGCCCGAGGGGGGATGGCAGATACGCAGTATTTT.

In its sample, this clone was seen a few times. The chain joins TRBV28 to TRBJ1-3; D is unresolved. Germline values: CDR1 MDHEN, CDR2 SYDVKM. V was pared by 2 bases and J by 2 bases, with 13 bases between. The CDR3 sequence is 16 residues long. The CDR3 DNA reads TGTGCCAGCAGTTTAATCCGGATTGGCCCTGGAAACACCATATATTTT. Translation: CASSLIRIGPGNTIYF.

V gene TRBV29-1 combines with J gene TRBJ2-1, with no clear D. The CDR3 is made up of 14 amino acids. V was cut by 6 bases and J by 5 bases, with 17 bases left in between. Per germline, CDR1 SQVTM and CDR2 ANQGSEA. The CDR3: CSVGSWANNNEQFF. As DNA, the CDR3 is TGCAGCGTAGGATCTTGGGCCAACAACAATGAGCAGTTCTTC.

The V and J genes are TRBV5-4 and TRBJ2-5, with 8 bases matching TRBD1. Germline V lookup: CDR1 SGHNT, CDR2 YYREEE (reference sequence). J gave up 5 bases and V 6 bases, and 18 bases lay outside the gene matches. This CDR3 is 17 amino acids long. CDR3 sequence: CASTLGIQDREQETQYF. CDR3 nucleotide sequence: TGTGCCAGCACCTTAGGGATCCAGGACAGGGAGCAGGAGACCCAGTACTTC.

The rearrangement uses TRBV30 and TRBJ1-6; D possibly corresponds to TRBD1 (6 bases). The CDR3 is 17 residues long. The germline CDR1 and CDR2 sequences are GTSNPN and SVGIG (reference sequence). V gave up 0 bases and J gave up 7 bases, with 19 bases separating them. CDR3 DNA: TGTGCCTGGAGTGTATCCTCGGACAGCTTGCCGAATTCACCCCTCCACTTT. Its translation is CAWSVSSDSLPNSPLHF.

The chain combines TRBV30 with TRBJ1-2; D is possibly TRBD1 (6 bases). V was shortened by 0 bases and J by 8 bases, with 22 bases between the two germline ends. The CDR3 has 16 residues. Germline CDR1 GTSNPN, CDR2 SVGIG (reference sequence). The CDR3 sequence is CAWSVQGTRGSSGYTF. CDR3 sequence (DNA): TGTGCCTGGAGTGTACAAGGGACCAGGGGATCGTCCGGCTACACCTTC. Supplemented by reference TRBV30 and TRBJ1-2, the full variable domain reads SQTIHQWPATLVQPVGSPLSLECTVEGTSNPNLYWYRQAAGRGLQLLFYSVGIGQISSEVPQNLSASRPQDRQFILSSKKLLLSDSGFYLCAWSVQGTRGSSGYTFGSGTRLTVV.

This rearrangement joins TRBV19 to TRBJ2-3; D call uncertain. The V and J ends lost 4 bases and 8 bases respectively, with 16 bases between them. This CDR3 is built from 14 residues. Germline-derived CDR1 and CDR2 are LNHDA and SQIVND (reference sequence). CDR3 residues: CASSKPLRRGTQYF. The CDR3, as DNA: TGTGCCAGTAGTAAGCCCCTTCGCCGTGGTACGCAGTATTTT.

The rearrangement uses TRBV7-9 and TRBJ1-2; D might be TRBD1 (5 bases). Looked up from germline, CDR1 is SEHNR and CDR2 is FQNEAQ (reference sequence). This CDR3 has 12 residues. V was clipped by 5 bases and J by 5 bases, with 9 bases between them. For the CDR3, the DNA is TGTGCCAGCAGCGCGAGGGGATATGGCTACACCTTC. Translating it yields CASSARGYGYTF. The whole variable domain, remainder taken from reference TRBV7-9 and TRBJ1-2, is DTGVSQNPRHKITKRGQNVTFRCDPISEHNRLYWYRQTLGQGPEFLTYFQNEAQLEKSRLLSDRFSAERPKGSFSTLEIQRTEQGDSAMYLCASSARGYGYTFGSGTRLTVV.

The J gene is TRBJ2-1, the V gene TRBV2; 11 bases match TRBD2. The CDR3 sequence is 16 residues long. Losses at the gene ends were 6 bases for V and 6 bases for J; bases not matched to a gene: 10. Germline CDR1 is SNHLY and CDR2 is FYNNEI. The CDR3 DNA follows: TGTGCCAGCAGCCCCACAGGGCTAGCGGGGGGCAATGAGCAGTTCTTC. It specifies CASSPTGLAGGNEQFF.

The V and J genes are TRBV6-5 and TRBJ2-3, with TRBD1 matching 8 bases. The V gene's germline CDR1 is MNHEY and CDR2 SVGAGI. The CDR3 is made up of 16 amino acids. V was clipped by 4 bases and J by 10 bases; unmatched bases: 16. The CDR3 protein is CASSWAGTGSVQAQYF. In DNA form, the CDR3 reads TGTGCCAGCAGTTGGGCCGGGACAGGCTCCGTCCAAGCGCAGTATTTT.

The chain recombines TRBV29-1 with TRBJ2-2; 9 bases are a match to TRBD1. Germline V lookup: CDR1 SQVTM, CDR2 ANQGSEA. The junction had 4 bases not matched to a gene; V was cut back by 4 bases and J by 1 base. The CDR3 runs 15 residues. CDR3 amino acids: CSVGTGALNTGELFF. In nucleotides, the CDR3 is TGCAGCGTTGGGACAGGGGCATTGAACACCGGGGAGCTGTTTTTT.

The V and J genes are TRBV6-5 and TRBJ1-2; D gene unclear. CDR1 is MNHEY, CDR2 SVGAGI, per germline. V gave up 8 bases and J gave up 9 bases, with 16 bases separating them. The length of the CDR3 is 12 residues. As DNA, the CDR3 is TGTGCCAGCGGAAGAGACAAGGAAAGCTACACCTTC. Translation gives CASGRDKESYTF.

This sequence joins TRBV7-2 and TRBJ2-1; the match to TRBD2 covers 10 bases. The CDR3 consists of 17 residues. V lost 4 bases, J lost 2 bases, and 8 bases stayed unmatched. Germline-derived CDR1 and CDR2 are SGHTA and FQGNSA. The CDR3, as DNA: TGTGCCAGCAGCTCCCCACTAGCGGGGCGTCCCTACAATGAGCAGTTCTTC. It specifies CASSSPLAGRPYNEQFF. Based on the CDR3 plus reference TRBV7-2 and TRBJ2-1, the full variable domain is GAGVSQSPSNKVTEKGKDVELRCDPISGHTALYWYRQSLGQGLEFLIYFQGNSAPDKSGLPSDRFSAERTGGSVSTLTIQRTQQEDSAVYLCASSSPLAGRPYNEQFFGPGTRLTVL.

The V gene is TRBV25-1, the J gene TRBJ1-3; D may be TRBD1 (6 bases). CDR1 MGHDK and CDR2 SYGVNS come from the germline V gene. V dropped 4 bases and J dropped 4 bases, with 14 bases sitting between them. CDR3 size: 15 residues. The chain's CDR3 is CASSGGQPRGNTIYF. CDR3 sequence (DNA): TGTGCCAGCAGTGGCGGACAGCCCCGAGGAAACACCATATATTTT.

The chain has TRBV19 and TRBJ2-5; TRBD1 matches 8 bases. CDR1 is LNHDA, CDR2 SQIVND, per germline (reference sequence). Trimming took 3 bases from V and 5 from J; bases not matched to a gene: 2. The CDR3 is 13 amino acids. The CDR3 reads CASSIRTGETQYF. The CDR3 DNA reads as TGTGCCAGTAGTATTAGGACAGGGGAGACCCAGTACTTC.